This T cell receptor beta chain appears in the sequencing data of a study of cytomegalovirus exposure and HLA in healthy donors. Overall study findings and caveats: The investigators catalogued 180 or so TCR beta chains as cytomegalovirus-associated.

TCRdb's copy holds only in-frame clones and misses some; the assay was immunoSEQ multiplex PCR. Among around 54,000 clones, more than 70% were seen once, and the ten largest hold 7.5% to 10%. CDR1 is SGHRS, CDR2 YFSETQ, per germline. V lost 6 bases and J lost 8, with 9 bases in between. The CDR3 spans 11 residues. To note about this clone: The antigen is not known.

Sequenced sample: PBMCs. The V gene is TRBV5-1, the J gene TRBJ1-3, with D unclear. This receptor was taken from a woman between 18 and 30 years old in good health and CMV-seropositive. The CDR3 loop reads CASNGEDTIYF. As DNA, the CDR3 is TGCGCCAGCAACGGGGAGGACACCATATATTTT. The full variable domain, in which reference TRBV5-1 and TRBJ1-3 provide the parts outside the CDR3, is KAGVTQTPRYLIKTRGQQVTLSCSPISGHRSVSWYQQTPGQGLQFLFEYFSETQRNKGNFPGRFSGRQFSNSRSEMNVSTLELGDSALYLCASNGEDTIYFGEGSWLTVV.